The rows below give T cell receptor beta chains drawn from one sample of a study of CD8+CD57+ T cells in acquired aplastic anemia. TCRdb recomputed calls from the reads with MiXCR, one row per CDR3 protein. The table includes about 190,000 distinct CDR3 sequences, 48% detected once. Sequencing input: sorted CD4+, CD8+, or CD8+CD57+ T cells (not recorded which) from PBMCs. These receptors were collected from a human donor with aplastic anemia. Both conserved end residues are part of each CDR3. A D gene is named only where the DNA matches it firmly. Some rows mark clone size as missing; the rest say once, few, many or name a class of expanded clone.

abundance	v_gene	d_gene	j_gene	CDR3aa	CDR3nt
many	TRBV7-3	-	TRBJ2-5	CASSLTPTETQYF	TGTGCCAGCAGCTTAACCCCCACAGAGACCCAGTACTTC
once	TRBV12-5	-	TRBJ2-7	CASGWGLQQYF	TGTGCTAGTGGTTGGGGGTTGCAGCAGTACTTC
-	TRBV9	-	TRBJ1-3	CASSERDGNTIYF	TGTGCCAGCAGCGAAAGGGACGGTAACACCATATATTTT
-	TRBV6-2/TRBV6-3	-	TRBJ2-4	CATGQILAKNIQYF	TGTGCCACTGGACAGATTCTAGCCAAAAACATTCAGTACTTC
-	TRBV15	-	TRBJ1-6	CATSRVGVGSPLHF	TGTGCCACCAGCAGAGTGGGGGTAGGCTCACCCCTCCACTTT
few	TRBV20-1	-	TRBJ2-3	CSARGLGGTDTQYF	TGCAGTGCTAGGGGGTTGGGTGGCACAGATACGCAGTATTTT
-	TRBV15	-	TRBJ2-7	CATSTDAGTFSYEQYF	TGTGCCACCAGCACTGACGCAGGGACTTTTTCCTACGAGCAGTACTTC
many	TRBV12-3/TRBV12-4	-	TRBJ1-5	CASSLTGGYQPQHF	TGTGCCAGCAGTTTAACGGGAGGGTATCAGCCCCAGCATTTT
few	TRBV7-2	TRBD1	TRBJ2-7	CASSPGQGSSYEQYF	TGTGCCAGCAGCCCCGGACAGGGAAGTTCCTACGAGCAGTACTTC
-	TRBV19	-	TRBJ1-1	CASSSARQTRTTEAFF	TGTGCCAGTAGTTCAGCGAGACAAACAAGGACCACTGAAGCTTTCTTT
-	TRBV2	-	TRBJ1-2	CASSEGQGIGGYTF	TGTGCCAGCAGTGAAGGGCAGGGAATCGGTGGCTACACCTTC
-	TRBV5-1	TRBD1	TRBJ2-7	CASTTGTGSYEQYF	TGCGCCAGCACAACCGGGACAGGGTCGTACGAGCAGTACTTC
few	TRBV5-6	TRBD2	TRBJ2-1	CASTRGGLRDYFTEQFF	TGTGCCAGCACCCGGGGGGGGTTGCGGGACTATTTCACTGAGCAGTTCTTC
many	TRBV20-1	-	TRBJ2-1	CSARDLRRVYNEQFF	TGCAGTGCTAGAGATCTGCGGAGAGTTTACAATGAGCAGTTCTTC
-	TRBV3-1	TRBD2	TRBJ2-1	CASSQRTSGTFF	TGTGCCAGCAGCCAAAGGACTAGCGGGACGTTCTTC
-	TRBV29-1	-	TRBJ2-2	CSVEHTNTGELFF	TGCAGCGTTGAACATACGAACACCGGGGAGCTGTTTTTT
-	TRBV29-1	-	TRBJ2-7	CSVEDGTYSYEQYF	TGCAGCGTTGAAGATGGGACCTACTCCTACGAGCAGTACTTC
-	TRBV19	-	TRBJ2-1	CASSIYWQGAGGGYNEQFF	TGTGCCAGTAGTATCTATTGGCAGGGGGCTGGCGGGGGCTACAATGAGCAGTTCTTC
once	TRBV7-2	-	TRBJ2-5	CASSLSPKETQYF	TGTGCCAGCAGCTTATCCCCTAAAGAGACCCAGTACTTC
-	TRBV20-1	-	TRBJ2-1	CSARQGNEQFF	TGCAGTGCTAGACAGGGCAATGAGCAGTTCTTC
many	TRBV5-1	TRBD2	TRBJ2-1	CASRGGLAGVVDEQFF	TGCGCCAGCAGGGGAGGCCTAGCGGGAGTAGTGGATGAGCAGTTCTTC
few	TRBV18	-	TRBJ1-1	CASSPPSASEAEAFF	TGTGCCAGCTCACCCCCTTCGGCAAGCGAGGCTGAAGCTTTCTTT
-	TRBV24-1	TRBD2	TRBJ2-3	CATSDPTSGERDTQYF	TGTGCCACCAGTGATCCAACTAGCGGGGAGCGGGATACGCAGTATTTT
-	TRBV10-2	-	TRBJ2-2	CAGSYSGSFSTGELFF	TGTGCCGGCAGTTACTCGGGCAGCTTCAGCACCGGGGAGCTGTTTTTT
many	TRBV5-4	-	TRBJ1-5	CASSEFKSNQPQHF	TGTGCCAGCAGTGAATTTAAGAGCAATCAGCCCCAGCATTTT
-	TRBV29-1	TRBD1	TRBJ1-2	CSGGQASGGYTF	TGCAGCGGTGGACAGGCCTCGGGTGGCTACACCTTC